The present T cell receptor beta chain was sequenced within a study of blood T cell repertoires in COVID-19. Original processing methods: Researchers report that nucleated cell counts were estimated from reference gene primer amplification. Some clones are missing from TCRdb's copy, which holds only in-frame ones; the method was immunoSEQ multiplex PCR. V and J calls and clone size are given by that table; D and trimming were obtained from the DNA. Counted here are 150,000 to 200,000 clones, 81% occurring once; the ten biggest clones make up more than 9.5%. The V and J ends lost 5 bases and 4 bases, in that order; junction bases with no gene match: 1. This CDR3 is 12 amino acids long. CDR1 is SQVTM and CDR2 is ANQGSEA in the germline V gene.

The receptor comes from a man in his fifties or sixties with active or convalescent COVID-19. Sequencing was carried out using peripheral blood. The chain employs TRBV29-1 and TRBJ2-3; 9 bases are shared with TRBD2. The CDR3 coding sequence is TGCAGCGTTAGCGGGGGGTCAGATACGCAGTATTTT. Amino acid sequence: CSVSGGSDTQYF.